This TCR beta chain stems from a study of CD8+ T cells in alopecia areata. About the research overall: Oral tofacitinib (5 to 10 mg twice daily) was administered to treated patients.

Once RNA had been extracted, it was reverse transcribed into cDNA to act as the sequencing template. TCRdb's copy holds only in-frame clones and misses some; the assay was immunoSEQ multiplex PCR. The sample shows hundreds of thousands of clones, about 60% of them seen only once. Study conclusions and caveats: Elevated clonality characterized lesional scalp relative to normal scalp, particularly in alopecia totalis/universalis. Mice showed clearer TCR sharing than patients did, a gap that was possibly HLA-related.

Peripheral blood, together with lesional scalp punch biopsies, was collected from alopecia areata patients. The V gene's germline CDR1 is SGDLS and CDR2 YYNGEE. The CDR3 runs to 14 residues. Trimming removed 0 bases from V and 8 bases from J, with 11 bases in between. This clone was observed a single time. Its cognate antigen is unknown. The chain couples TRBV9 to TRBJ1-4; D is ambiguous. This clonotype was obtained from a human donor with alopecia areata. This sample comprised CD4+ T cells sorted from blood, obtained at week 0. CDR3 protein: CASSVAARVEKLFF. In DNA, the CDR3 is TGTGCCAGCAGCGTAGCTGCTCGGGTGGAAAAACTGTTTTTT.